This TCR beta chain was identified in a study of blood T cells in healthy people across ages. This clonotype came up a few times. Using a J-beta primer mix together with a sample-barcoded 5' primer, a second PCR was run for roughly 7 to 11 cycles. Each cDNA was tagged by a template-switch adaptor containing 12 random nucleotides. TCRdb reprocessed the 5' RACE reads via MiXCR and lists one record per CDR3 protein. Among around 500,000 distinct CDR3 sequences listed, less than 60% were seen once. The sequenced sample consisted of blood. The sequence was obtained from an elderly man in good health.

The CDR3 DNA reads as TGTGCCAGCAGTTTAGGACCGGGGGGGGAGCAGTACTTC. Its translation: CASSLGPGGEQYF. The chain couples TRBV5-6 to TRBJ2-5, with 8 nucleotides matching TRBD2. The V segment lost 5 bases and the J segment 11 bases; nucleotides outside the gene matches: 11. Germline values: CDR1 SGHDT, CDR2 YYEEEE. CDR3 size: 13 residues. The full variable domain, in which reference TRBV5-6 and TRBJ2-5 provide the parts outside the CDR3, is DAGVTQSPTHLIKTRGQQVTLRCSPKSGHDTVSWYQQALGQGPQFIFQYYEEEERQRGNFPDRFSGHQFPNYSSELNVNALLLGDSALYLCASSLGPGGEQYFGPGTRLLVL.